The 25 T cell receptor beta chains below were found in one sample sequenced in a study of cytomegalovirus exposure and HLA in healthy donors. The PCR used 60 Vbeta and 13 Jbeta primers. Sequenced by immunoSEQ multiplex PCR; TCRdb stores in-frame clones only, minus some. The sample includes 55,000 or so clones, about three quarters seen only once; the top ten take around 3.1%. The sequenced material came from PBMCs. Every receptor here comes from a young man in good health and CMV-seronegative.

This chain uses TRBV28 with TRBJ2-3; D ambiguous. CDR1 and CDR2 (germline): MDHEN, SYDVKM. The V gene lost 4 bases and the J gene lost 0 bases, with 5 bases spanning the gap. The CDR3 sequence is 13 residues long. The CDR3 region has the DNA TGTGCCAGCAGTTCCGGGAGCACAGATACGCAGTATTTT. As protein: CASSSGSTDTQYF.

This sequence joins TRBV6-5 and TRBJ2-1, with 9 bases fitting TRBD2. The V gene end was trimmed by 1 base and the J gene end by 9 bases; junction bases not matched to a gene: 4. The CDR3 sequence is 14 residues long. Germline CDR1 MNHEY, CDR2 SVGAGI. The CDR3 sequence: CASSYFSGSSEQFF. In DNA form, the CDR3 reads TGTGCCAGCAGTTACTTTAGCGGGAGCTCTGAGCAGTTCTTC.

In nucleotides, the CDR3 is TGCAGCGTTGAGTATACCGGGAGTGAAGCTTTCTTT. Translated: CSVEYTGSEAFF. The V gene is TRBV29-1, the J gene TRBJ1-1; D remains ambiguous. This CDR3 contains 12 residues. Trimming took 3 bases from V and 7 from J, leaving 12 bases between them. Germline V lookup: CDR1 SQVTM, CDR2 ANQGSEA.

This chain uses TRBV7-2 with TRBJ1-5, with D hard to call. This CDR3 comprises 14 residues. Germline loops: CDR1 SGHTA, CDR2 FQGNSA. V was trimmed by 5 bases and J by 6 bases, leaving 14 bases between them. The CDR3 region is CASSPDTGSQPQHF. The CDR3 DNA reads TGTGCCAGCAGCCCGGATACCGGGAGTCAGCCCCAGCATTTT.

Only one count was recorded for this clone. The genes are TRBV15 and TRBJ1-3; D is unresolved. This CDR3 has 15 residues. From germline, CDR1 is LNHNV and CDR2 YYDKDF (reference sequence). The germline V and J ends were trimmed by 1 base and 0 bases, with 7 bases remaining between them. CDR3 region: CATSRVVSSGNTIYF. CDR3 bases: TGTGCCACCAGCAGAGTCGTTAGCTCTGGAAACACCATATATTTT.

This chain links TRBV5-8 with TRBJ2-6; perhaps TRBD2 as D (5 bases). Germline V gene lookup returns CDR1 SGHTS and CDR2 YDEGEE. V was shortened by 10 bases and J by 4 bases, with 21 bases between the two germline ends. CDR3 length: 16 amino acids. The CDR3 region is CALPTGESSGANVLTF. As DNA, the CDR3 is TGTGCCCTGCCGACTGGGGAGTCCTCCGGGGCCAACGTCCTGACTTTC. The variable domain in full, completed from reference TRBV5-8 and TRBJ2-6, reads EAGVTQSPTHLIKTRGQQATLRCSPISGHTSVYWYQQALGLGLQFLLWYDEGEERNRGNFPPRFSGRQFPNYSSELNVNALELEDSALYLCALPTGESSGANVLTFGAGSRLTVL.

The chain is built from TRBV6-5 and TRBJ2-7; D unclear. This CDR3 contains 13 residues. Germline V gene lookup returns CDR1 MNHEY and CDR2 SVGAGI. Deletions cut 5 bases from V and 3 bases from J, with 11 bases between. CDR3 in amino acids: CASSPLGRYEQYF. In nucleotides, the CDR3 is TGTGCCAGCAGTCCCCTAGGCCGCTACGAGCAGTACTTC.

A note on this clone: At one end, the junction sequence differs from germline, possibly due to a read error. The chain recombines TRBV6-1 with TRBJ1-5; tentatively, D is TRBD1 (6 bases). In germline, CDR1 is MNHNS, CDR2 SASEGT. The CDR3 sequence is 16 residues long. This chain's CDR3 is CASREAGTLGNQPQHF. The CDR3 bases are TGTGCCAGCAGGGAAGCCGGGACATTAGGCAATCAGCCCCAGCATTTT.

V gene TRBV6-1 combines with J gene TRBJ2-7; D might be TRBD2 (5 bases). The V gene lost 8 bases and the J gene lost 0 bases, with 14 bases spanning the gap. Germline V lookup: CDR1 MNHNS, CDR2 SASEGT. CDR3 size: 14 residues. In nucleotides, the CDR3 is TGTGCCAGCTCAAGAGGGCTCACCTCCTACGAGCAGTACTTC. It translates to CASSRGLTSYEQYF.

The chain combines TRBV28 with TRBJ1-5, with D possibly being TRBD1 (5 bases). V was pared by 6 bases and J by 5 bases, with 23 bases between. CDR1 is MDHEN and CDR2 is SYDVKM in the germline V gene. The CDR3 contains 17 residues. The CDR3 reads CASSPYARGRAYQPQHF. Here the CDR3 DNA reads TGTGCCAGCAGCCCATACGCTAGAGGCAGGGCCTATCAGCCCCAGCATTTT.

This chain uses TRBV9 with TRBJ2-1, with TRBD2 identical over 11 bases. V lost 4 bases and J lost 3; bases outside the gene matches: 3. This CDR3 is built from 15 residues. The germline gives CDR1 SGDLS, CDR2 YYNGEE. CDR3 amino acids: CASSSTSGNYNEQFF. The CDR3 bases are TGTGCCAGCAGCTCGACTAGCGGGAACTACAATGAGCAGTTCTTC.

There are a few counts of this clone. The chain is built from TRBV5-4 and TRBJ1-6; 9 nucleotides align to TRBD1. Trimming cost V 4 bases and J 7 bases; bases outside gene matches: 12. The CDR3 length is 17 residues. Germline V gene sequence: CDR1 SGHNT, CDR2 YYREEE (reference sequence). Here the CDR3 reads CASSAVGTGLFNSPLHF. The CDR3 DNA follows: TGTGCCAGCAGCGCGGTGGGGACAGGGCTTTTCAATTCACCCCTCCACTTT.

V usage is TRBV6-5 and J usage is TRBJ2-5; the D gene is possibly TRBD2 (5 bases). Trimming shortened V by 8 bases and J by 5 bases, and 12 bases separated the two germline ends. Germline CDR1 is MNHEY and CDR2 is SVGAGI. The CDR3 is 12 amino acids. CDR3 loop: CASGGVYETQYF. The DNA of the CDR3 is TGTGCCAGCGGAGGTGTATACGAGACCCAGTACTTC.

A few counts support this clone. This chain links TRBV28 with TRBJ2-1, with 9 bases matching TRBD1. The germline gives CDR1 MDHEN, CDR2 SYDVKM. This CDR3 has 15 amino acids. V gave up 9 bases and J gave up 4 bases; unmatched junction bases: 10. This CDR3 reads CASSGGQGWYNEQFF. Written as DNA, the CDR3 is TGTGCCAGTTCTGGGGGACAGGGTTGGTACAATGAGCAGTTCTTC.

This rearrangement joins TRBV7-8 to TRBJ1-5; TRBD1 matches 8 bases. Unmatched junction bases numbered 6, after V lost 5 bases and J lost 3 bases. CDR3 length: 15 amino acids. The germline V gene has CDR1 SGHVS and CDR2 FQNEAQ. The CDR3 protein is CASSARGQNNQPQHF. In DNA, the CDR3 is TGTGCCAGCAGCGCCAGGGGGCAAAACAATCAGCCCCAGCATTTT.

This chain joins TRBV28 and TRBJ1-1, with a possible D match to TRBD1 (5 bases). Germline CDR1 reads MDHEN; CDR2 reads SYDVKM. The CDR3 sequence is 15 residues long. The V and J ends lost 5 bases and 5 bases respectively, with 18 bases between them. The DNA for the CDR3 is TGTGCCAGCAGTCTAGACAGCGGGTGGAATACTGAAGCTTTCTTT. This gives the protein CASSLDSGWNTEAFF.

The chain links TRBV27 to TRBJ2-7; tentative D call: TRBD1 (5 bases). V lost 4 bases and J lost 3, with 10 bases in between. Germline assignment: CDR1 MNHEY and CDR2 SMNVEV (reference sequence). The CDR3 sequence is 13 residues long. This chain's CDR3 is CASSWGRYYEQYF. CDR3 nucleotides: TGTGCCAGCAGTTGGGGCCGATACTACGAGCAGTACTTC.

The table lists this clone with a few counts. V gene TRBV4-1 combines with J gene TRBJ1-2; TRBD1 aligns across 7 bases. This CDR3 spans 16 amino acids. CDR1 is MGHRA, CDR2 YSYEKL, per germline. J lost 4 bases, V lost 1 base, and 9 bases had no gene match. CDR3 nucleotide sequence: TGCGCCAGCAGCCAAGCGGCGGACAGGCCGACCTATGGCTACACCTTC. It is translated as CASSQAADRPTYGYTF.

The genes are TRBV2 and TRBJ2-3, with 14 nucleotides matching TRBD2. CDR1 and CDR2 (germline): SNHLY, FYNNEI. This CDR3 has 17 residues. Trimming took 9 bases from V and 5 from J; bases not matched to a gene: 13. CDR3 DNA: TGTGCCAGGAGACCCGGGACTAGCGGGAGAGAGGTAGATACGCAGTATTTT. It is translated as CARRPGTSGREVDTQYF.

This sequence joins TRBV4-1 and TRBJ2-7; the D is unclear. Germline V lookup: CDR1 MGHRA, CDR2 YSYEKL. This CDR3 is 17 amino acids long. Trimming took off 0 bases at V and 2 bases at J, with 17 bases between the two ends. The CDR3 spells CASSQDLETSQPYEQYF. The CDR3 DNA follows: TGCGCCAGCAGCCAAGATCTCGAGACTTCTCAACCCTACGAGCAGTACTTC.

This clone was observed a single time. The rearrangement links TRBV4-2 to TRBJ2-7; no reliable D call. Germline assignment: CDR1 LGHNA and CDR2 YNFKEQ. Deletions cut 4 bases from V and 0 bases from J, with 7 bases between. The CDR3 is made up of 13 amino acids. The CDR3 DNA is TGTGCCAGCAGCCCTACAGCCTCCTACGAGCAGTACTTC. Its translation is CASSPTASYEQYF.

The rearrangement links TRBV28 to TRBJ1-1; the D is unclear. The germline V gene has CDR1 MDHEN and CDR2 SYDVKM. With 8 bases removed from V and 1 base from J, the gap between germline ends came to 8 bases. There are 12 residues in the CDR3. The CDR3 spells CASQEPNTEAFF. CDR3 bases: TGTGCCAGCCAGGAACCGAACACTGAAGCTTTCTTT.

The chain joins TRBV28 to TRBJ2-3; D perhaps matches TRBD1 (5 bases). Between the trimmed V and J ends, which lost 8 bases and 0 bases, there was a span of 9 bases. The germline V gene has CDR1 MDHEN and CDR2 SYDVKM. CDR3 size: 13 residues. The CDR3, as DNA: TGTGCCAGCCAAGACAGTAGCACAGATACGCAGTATTTT. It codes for CASQDSSTDTQYF.

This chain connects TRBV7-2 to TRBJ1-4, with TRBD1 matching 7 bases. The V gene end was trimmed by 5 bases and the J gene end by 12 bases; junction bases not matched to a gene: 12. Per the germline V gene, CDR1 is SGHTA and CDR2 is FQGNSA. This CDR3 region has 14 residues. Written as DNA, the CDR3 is TGTGCCAGCAGCCCACAGGGGATGTCGGTGGAACTGTTTTTT. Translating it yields CASSPQGMSVELFF.

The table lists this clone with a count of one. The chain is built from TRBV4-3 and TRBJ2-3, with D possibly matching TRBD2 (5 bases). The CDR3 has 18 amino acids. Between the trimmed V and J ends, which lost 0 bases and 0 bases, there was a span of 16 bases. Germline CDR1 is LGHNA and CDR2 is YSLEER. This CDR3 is CASSQDGGAVLSTDTQYF. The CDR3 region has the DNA TGCGCCAGCAGCCAAGACGGTGGAGCGGTACTCAGCACAGATACGCAGTATTTT.